Described below is a single TCR beta chain sequence and its context. Its antigen is as yet unknown. Treatment denoted: around 19 received Ad26.COV2.S at low or high dose, single or two shots; about 5 received placebo; per-sample allocation not given. Sample collection was performed on day 63 after the first vaccine or placebo injection. Produced via immunoSEQ multiplex PCR; TCRdb's table is partial and in-frame only. Here the sample spans roughly 500,000 clones, roughly nine tenths being singletons. The entry originates in a study of Ad26.COV2.S vaccination and SARS-CoV-2 variants. Findings and limits, study-wide: Reported post-vaccination CD8+ and CD4+ T cell responses to spike showed substantial breadth.

Sequences were derived from peripheral blood, sampled in a trial of Ad26.COV2.S vaccine versus placebo. The receptor was isolated from a person between 18 and 65 years old who received the Ad26.COV2.S COVID-19 vaccine or a placebo.

This CDR3 reads CASSFYPGDSTDTQYF. CDR3 nucleotide sequence: TGTGCCAGCAGTTTTTATCCAGGGGATAGCACAGATACGCAGTATTTT. The V call is TRBV6-5, the J call TRBJ2-3; the D gene is possibly TRBD1 (6 bases). The CDR3 runs 16 residues. Per the germline V gene, CDR1 is MNHEY and CDR2 is SVGAGI. Trimming cost V 4 bases and J 0 bases, with 14 bases left between them.